This T cell receptor (beta chain) was identified during a study of regulatory T cells in long-lasting Graves disease. In the study overall: Antithyroid drug exposure in newly diagnosed Graves' patients had lasted under 3 months.

Both iRepertoire HTBI primers and Arm-PCR of CDR3 regions were used to build the TCR beta libraries. TCRdb fed the multiplex PCR reads into MiXCR, producing one record per CDR3 protein. The table has 440,000 or so distinct CDR3 sequences, roughly 15% seen once. General observations from the study: Gene preferences differed: TRBV28, TRBJ1-2, TRBJ2-5 in persistent cases.

Noted time point: newly diagnosed GD, antithyroid drugs for less than 3 months. There was RNA extracted from PBMCs, and the TCR library was made from it. With respect to this clonotype: The antigen is unknown.

CDR3 length equals 13 residues. Trimming took 6 bases from V and 4 from J; bases not matched to a gene: 4. Germline CDR1 reads MDHEN; CDR2 reads SYDVKM. This sample was shared with a second study, whose subject was T cells in Graves' hyperthyroidism and ophthalmopathy. That work states: Patients aged 18 to 65 with hyperthyroidism were newly diagnosed, with duration under 2 months.

The TCR was taken from a woman aged 30 to 39 with Graves disease. This sample comprised peripheral blood mononuclear cells (PBMCs), obtained at new diagnosis, from a patient treated with antithyroid drugs. This rearrangement joins TRBV28 to TRBJ2-7; 9 nucleotides match TRBD1. This CDR3 is CASRTGGIYEQYF. The DNA of the CDR3 is TGTGCCAGCAGGACAGGGGGTATTTACGAGCAGTACTTC.